A single sample gave rise to the 21 T cell receptor beta chains below, sequenced in a study of T cells in Graves' hyperthyroidism and ophthalmopathy (dated by TCRdb to the late 2010s). Library preparation used multiplex PCR. For sequencing, an Illumina HiSeq 2000 was employed. The TCR beta CDR3 regions were amplified from the RNA transcripts. The TCR CDR3 was subjected to a first round of RT-PCR using the HTBI primer set and the Qiagen OneStep RT-PCR kit. The public reads were run again by TCRdb, first through fastp at Q25 and then through MiXCR, and only productive beta chains were kept. Rows matching on CDR3 protein sequence are summarized as one entry with the most common DNA and genes. The sample table records roughly 500,000 distinct CDR3 sequences; around 42% of these occur just once. The ten most abundant clones make up about 20% of the sample. The sequenced sample consisted of peripheral blood or thyroid tissue (not recorded which). Receptor source: an adult woman with Graves' disease, either hyperthyroidism or ophthalmopathy (not recorded which).

This clonotype was picked up a small number of times. The chain couples TRBV2 to TRBJ1-5, with TRBD1 matching 7 bases. The CDR3 runs 16 residues. Germline V gene data show CDR1 as SNHLY and CDR2 as FYNNEI. The V gene end was trimmed by 5 bases and the J gene end by 1 base; junction bases not matched to a gene: 8. The CDR3 loop reads CASSTYLQGSNQPQHF. CDR3 nucleotides: TGTGCCAGCAGTACCTACCTACAGGGGAGCAATCAGCCCCAGCATTTT.

V usage is TRBV12-3 or TRBV12-4 and J usage is TRBJ2-5; D may be TRBD2 (6 bases). V was pared by 2 bases and J by 2 bases, with 12 bases between. The CDR3 consists of 15 residues. The CDR3 DNA is TGTGCCAGCAGTTTAAACACGGGGGATCAAGAGACCCAGTACTTC. This translates into CASSLNTGDQETQYF.

V is TRBV30 and J is TRBJ1-2; 8 bases map to TRBD1. This CDR3 has 18 residues. Germline values: CDR1 GTSNPN, CDR2 SVGIG (reference sequence). V shed 5 bases and J 0 bases; nucleotides not matched to a gene: 17. CDR3 coding DNA: TGTGCCTGGCGCGGTTGGACAGGGTCGCTGCCAGCTAACTATGGCTACACCTTC. Amino acid sequence: CAWRGWTGSLPANYGYTF.

This clonotype was detected ten times or more. The genes are TRBV2 and TRBJ1-5; unclear D gene. Trimming removed 4 bases at V and 0 bases at J, with 7 bases between. From germline, CDR1 is SNHLY and CDR2 FYNNEI. The CDR3 has 14 residues. As DNA, the CDR3 is TGTGCCAGCAGTGGCAGAAATAGCAATCAGCCCCAGCATTTT. Residues: CASSGRNSNQPQHF.

The chain recombines TRBV6-5 with TRBJ1-5, with 8 positions matching TRBD1. The CDR3 contains 16 residues. J lost 2 bases, V lost 4 bases, and 7 bases had no gene match. Germline CDR1 and CDR2: MNHEY and SVGAGI. The CDR3 region is CASSWNGQGGNQPQHF. The CDR3 DNA sequence: TGTGCCAGCAGTTGGAACGGACAGGGCGGCAATCAGCCCCAGCATTTT.

The chain carries TRBV24-1 and TRBJ2-5; 8 bases agree with TRBD1. This CDR3 is 16 amino acids long. With 3 bases clipped from V and 5 bases from J, the junction kept 10 bases outside the gene matches. Germline lookup yields CDR1 KGHDR and CDR2 SFDVKD. This chain's CDR3 is CATSDTRDRLRETQYF. CDR3 nucleotides: TGTGCCACCAGTGATACTCGGGACAGGCTGAGGGAGACCCAGTACTTC.

Many counts were recorded for this clonotype. The J gene is TRBJ2-2, the V gene TRBV7-2; possibly TRBD1 for D (5 bases). The CDR3 sequence is 15 residues long. Trimming stripped 2 bases from V and 5 bases from J, with 12 bases between. CDR1 and CDR2 from the germline V gene are SGHTA and FQGNSA. This chain's CDR3 is CASSLSRAGTGELFF. Written as DNA, the CDR3 is TGTGCCAGCAGCTTAAGCAGGGCCGGGACCGGGGAGCTGTTTTTT.

V and J are TRBV3-1 and TRBJ2-5; TRBD2 might be the D (5 bases). Trimming removed 3 bases at V and 5 bases at J, with 25 bases between. Per germline, CDR1 LGHDT and CDR2 YNNKEL (reference sequence). The CDR3 totals 18 residues. In nucleotides, the CDR3 is TGTGCCAGCAGCCAGTGGTCCCCGGTGTGGGAGCTTTCCGAGACCCAGTACTTC. This gives the protein CASSQWSPVWELSETQYF.

The rearrangement links TRBV29-1 to TRBJ2-2; D remains ambiguous. Germline V gene data show CDR1 as SQVTM and CDR2 as ANQGSEA. V was pared by 6 bases and J by 2 bases, with 10 bases between. This CDR3 has 13 residues. This CDR3 is CSVPHFNTGELFF. DNA of the CDR3: TGCAGCGTGCCCCACTTTAACACCGGGGAGCTGTTTTTT.

The chain links TRBV10-3 to TRBJ2-7; 8 bases agree with TRBD2. CDR3 length equals 17 residues. Trimming removed 5 bases from V and 0 bases from J; junction bases left unmatched: 12. The germline gives CDR1 ENHRY, CDR2 SYGVKD. The CDR3 here is CAISLAGLETSSYEQYF. The CDR3 bases are TGTGCCATCAGTTTAGCGGGGCTGGAAACAAGCTCCTACGAGCAGTACTTC.

Worth noting for this clonotype: The DNA is omitted, as the CDR3 cannot be located on it reliably, and the CDR3 follows TCRdb's listing. The V and J genes are TRBV7-3 and TRBJ2-2; TRBD2 is the table's D call, not checked against the DNA. Ends included, the CDR3 has 15 residues. Per the germline V gene, CDR1 is SGHTA and CDR2 is FQGTGA. CDR3 region: CASSLVRATPGSCFF.

The chain joins TRBV5-1 to TRBJ1-1; unclear D gene. The CDR3 is 13 amino acids. Trimming cost V 0 bases and J 10 bases, with 13 bases left between them. Germline V gene lookup returns CDR1 SGHRS and CDR2 YFSETQ. The CDR3 sequence: CASSLGVRSSAFF. In DNA, the CDR3 is TGCGCCAGCAGCTTGGGTGTTAGGAGTTCAGCTTTCTTT. Full variable domain (missing parts from reference TRBV5-1 and TRBJ1-1): KAGVTQTPRYLIKTRGQQVTLSCSPISGHRSVSWYQQTPGQGLQFLFEYFSETQRNKGNFPGRFSGRQFSNSRSEMNVSTLELGDSALYLCASSLGVRSSAFFGQGTRLTVV.

Many counts were recorded for this clonotype. In nucleotides, the CDR3 is TGTGCCAGTAGTATTCAGGCAGGGGCGCACAGACAGCCCCAGCATTTT. Translating gives CASSIQAGAHRQPQHF. V and J are TRBV19 and TRBJ1-5, with D perhaps matching TRBD1 (6 bases). Trimming stripped 3 bases from V and 7 bases from J, with 19 bases between. The CDR3 has 16 residues. Germline CDR1 reads LNHDA; CDR2 reads SQIVND (reference sequence).

This chain joins TRBV6-1 and TRBJ1-5; weak D call: TRBD1 (6 bases). Germline CDR1 MNHNS, CDR2 SASEGT. With 5 bases removed from V and 0 bases from J, the gap between germline ends came to 11 bases. CDR3 length: 15 amino acids. The CDR3: CASSYPGDSNQPQHF. The CDR3 DNA sequence: TGTGCCAGCAGTTACCCAGGGGATAGCAATCAGCCCCAGCATTTT.

This clonotype was found many times. The genes are TRBV7-2 and TRBJ1-4; tentative D call: TRBD1 (5 bases). The CDR3 extends over 17 amino acids. Germline CDR1 and CDR2: SGHTA and FQGNSA. V lost 5 bases, J lost 5 bases, and 21 bases lay in between. The CDR3 loop reads CASSPQRGWRTNEKLFF. CDR3 DNA sequence: TGTGCCAGCAGCCCTCAACGGGGGTGGCGGACAAATGAAAAACTGTTTTTT.

This clonotype was observed a few times. The genes are TRBV20-1 and TRBJ1-5; D gene unclear. Germline V gene lookup returns CDR1 DFQATT and CDR2 SNEGSKA (reference sequence). This CDR3 region has 12 residues. Trimming pared 1 base from V and 7 bases from J, leaving 8 bases between. This chain's CDR3 is CSARVPTQPQHF. In DNA form, the CDR3 reads TGCAGTGCTAGAGTCCCCACCCAGCCCCAGCATTTT.

The chain is built from TRBV7-8 and TRBJ1-2; 7 bases align to TRBD1. Germline assignment: CDR1 SGHVS and CDR2 FQNEAQ. Trimming took 1 base from V and 4 from J; bases not matched to a gene: 6. CDR3 length: 15 amino acids. Here the CDR3 DNA reads TGTGCCAGCAGCTTAGAAGGGGGCGCGGGCTATGGCTACACCTTC. This encodes CASSLEGGAGYGYTF. The full variable domain, in which reference TRBV7-8 and TRBJ1-2 provide the parts outside the CDR3, is GAGVSQSPRYKVAKRGQDVALRCDPISGHVSLFWYQQALGQGPEFLTYFQNEAQLDKSGLPSDRFFAERPEGSVSTLKIQRTQQEDSAVYLCASSLEGGAGYGYTFGSGTRLTVV.

This chain links TRBV6-1 with TRBJ1-2; D gene unclear. V was trimmed by 3 bases and J by 5 bases, leaving 7 bases between them. The germline V gene has CDR1 MNHNS and CDR2 SASEGT. This CDR3 is 12 amino acids long. CDR3 DNA: TGTGCCAGCAGTGATTCGGTTTATGGCTACACCTTC. Amino acid sequence: CASSDSVYGYTF.

This clonotype appeared many times. The J gene is TRBJ2-7, the V gene TRBV6-1; D remains ambiguous. The CDR3 covers 12 residues. V dropped 8 bases and J dropped 6 bases, with 14 bases sitting between them. Looked up from germline, CDR1 is MNHNS and CDR2 is SASEGT. CDR3 loop: CASPGGFFEQYF. DNA of the CDR3: TGTGCCAGCCCGGGCGGTTTTTTCGAGCAGTACTTC.

This clonotype appeared many times. Here the CDR3 DNA reads TGTGCCAGCAGCCGAGACTATCAGAACACCGGGGAGCTGTTTTTT. It translates to CASSRDYQNTGELFF. The genes are TRBV14 and TRBJ2-2; D is possibly TRBD2 (5 bases). The CDR3 consists of 15 residues. V lost 4 bases and J 1 base, leaving 10 bases between the germline ends. Per the germline V gene, CDR1 is SGHDN and CDR2 is FVKESK.

Points on this clonotype: Given a much more abundant clone one base away, this may be a read error. The V and J genes are TRBV5-1 and TRBJ1-4; D is unclear. CDR1 is SGHRS, CDR2 YFSETQ, per germline. The CDR3 has 16 residues. V shed 0 bases and J shed 0 bases, with 9 bases lying between them. The CDR3 reads CASSLVGHATNEKLFF. The CDR3 DNA follows: TGCGCCAGCAGCTTGGTGGGCCATGCAACTAATGAAAAACTGTTTTTT. The variable domain in full, with the rest retrieved from reference TRBV5-1 and TRBJ1-4, is KAGVTQTPRYLIKTRGQQVTLSCSPISGHRSVSWYQQTPGQGLQFLFEYFSETQRNKGNFPGRFSGRQFSNSRSEMNVSTLELGDSALYLCASSLVGHATNEKLFFGSGTQLSVL.